The 4 T cell receptor beta chains reported below all come from one sample, sequenced in a study of T cell repertoires in cytomegalovirus infection. No cognate antigen is known for these TCRs. TCRdb called the reads again in MiXCR, with one record for every CDR3 protein. Among 310,000 or so distinct CDR3 sequences listed, more than 20% were seen once. The sequences come from cultured PBMCs, collected from culture after CMV antigen stimulation. The receptor source for this set is a human donor in good health (CMV status not recorded). Some clones in this sample may be carry-over from other donors' samples.

Only a few counts were recorded for this clonotype. The J gene is TRBJ2-1, the V gene TRBV2, with D possibly matching TRBD2 (5 bases). This CDR3 comprises 15 residues. Germline-derived CDR1 and CDR2 are SNHLY and FYNNEI. Trimming cost V 1 base and J 4 bases, with 11 bases left between them. The CDR3 DNA is TGTGCCAGCAGTGAAGTATACGGGAATTACAATGAGCAGTTCTTC. It specifies CASSEVYGNYNEQFF.

Only a few counts were recorded for this clonotype. The chain combines TRBV6-2 or TRBV6-3 with TRBJ2-7; 13 bases align to TRBD2. V dropped 2 bases and J dropped 2; count of bases not matched to a gene: 3. CDR1 MNHEY and CDR2 SVGEGT come from the germline V gene. CDR3 size: 16 residues. This chain's CDR3 is CASSYGGLAGAYEQYF. The CDR3 DNA follows: TGTGCCAGCAGTTACGGTGGACTAGCGGGAGCCTACGAGCAGTACTTC.

The J gene is TRBJ1-6, the V gene TRBV2; weak D call: TRBD1 (5 bases). The CDR3 is made up of 14 amino acids. Germline V gene lookup returns CDR1 SNHLY and CDR2 FYNNEI. V shed 7 bases and J shed 5 bases, with 12 bases lying between them. The CDR3 here is CASTKGRNNSPLHF. The CDR3 DNA sequence: TGTGCCAGCACCAAGGGGCGTAATAATTCACCCCTCCACTTT.

Only a few counts were recorded for this clonotype. The chain links TRBV30 to TRBJ1-1, with 8 bases lining up with TRBD1. The CDR3 consists of 16 residues. CDR1 is GTSNPN and CDR2 is SVGIG in the germline V gene (reference sequence). The ends lost 5 bases at V and 1 base at J; junction bases unmatched: 12. The CDR3 nucleotides read TGTGCCTGGTCCCTTCCTATTGGACAGGGGAACACTGAAGCTTTCTTT. It yields the protein CAWSLPIGQGNTEAFF.